These 4 T cell receptor beta chains share one sample of origin, sequenced in a study of Ad26.COV2.S vaccination and SARS-CoV-2 variants. Libraries were prepared by immunoSEQ multiplex PCR; TCRdb keeps only in-frame clonotypes and omits some of them. The table has around 100,000 clones, 60% to 85% seen once. Specimen: peripheral blood, collected after recovery from COVID-19. These TCRs come from a human donor who had recovered from COVID-19.

This sequence joins TRBV29-1 and TRBJ2-2; the match to TRBD2 covers 7 bases. The CDR3 is 14 amino acids. The germline V gene encodes CDR1 SQVTM and CDR2 ANQGSEA. Trimming at V came to 4 bases and at J to 1 base, leaving 3 bases not matched to a gene. The CDR3 here is CSVGDYLNTGELFF. The CDR3, as DNA: TGCAGCGTTGGGGACTACCTGAACACCGGGGAGCTGTTTTTT.

The chain carries TRBV6-6 and TRBJ1-1, with D hard to call. The V gene lost 4 bases and the J gene lost 4 bases, with 19 bases spanning the gap. This CDR3 has 16 amino acids. The germline gives CDR1 MNHNY, CDR2 SVGAGI (reference sequence). CDR3 nucleotide sequence: TGTGCCAGCAGTTCCCCGGTGGGGATCGGCATCACTGAAGCTTTCTTT. Its protein product is CASSSPVGIGITEAFF.

The V and J genes are TRBV6-5 and TRBJ1-2, with D possibly matching TRBD1 (5 bases). The CDR3 has 15 amino acids. The germline gives CDR1 MNHEY, CDR2 SVGAGI. V was trimmed by 3 bases and J by 6 bases, leaving 17 bases between them. CDR3 amino acids: CASSYRTGAADGYTF. CDR3 nucleotides: TGTGCCAGCAGTTATCGGACTGGGGCGGCGGATGGCTACACCTTC.

This chain connects TRBV10-3 to TRBJ1-1; D might be TRBD1 (6 bases). Germline CDR1 and CDR2: ENHRY and SYGVKD. The length of the CDR3 is 15 residues. Trimming removed 5 bases from V and 0 bases from J, with 13 bases in between. DNA for the CDR3: TGTGCCATCAGTACGTCCGGGACATTGAACACTGAAGCTTTCTTT. Its protein product is CAISTSGTLNTEAFF.